The clone carrying this T cell receptor (beta chain) was recorded many times. Trimming left V 1 base short and J 1 base short, with 7 bases between. The CDR3 has 13 amino acids. Germline V CDR1 and CDR2: SQVTM, ANQGSEA. A single record per CDR3 protein comes from TCRdb applying MiXCR to the RT-PCR reads. The table shows more than 600,000 distinct CDR3 sequences, with 14% occurring only once. This receptor was taken from a female donor in good health, serving as a healthy control. The rearrangement uses TRBV29-1 and TRBJ2-5, with D possibly TRBD1 on 6 matching bases. Sequenced: memory CD4+ T cells from blood. The DNA of the CDR3 is TGCAGCGTTGAAGGGACAGCCCAAGAGACCCAGTACTTC. Its protein is CSVEGTAQETQYF. Using reference TRBV29-1 and TRBJ2-5 for the parts outside the CDR3, the full variable domain is SAVISQKPSRDICQRGTSLTIQCQVDSQVTMMFWYRQQPGQSLTLIATANQGSEATYESGFVIDKFPISRPNLTFSTLTVSNMSPEDSSIYLCSVEGTAQETQYFGPGTRLLVL.